This entry lists 19 T cell receptor beta chains sequenced from one sample in a study of blood T cell repertoires in COVID-19. The assay was immunoSEQ multiplex PCR, and TCRdb's table has in-frame clones only and misses some. Here the sample spans 68,000 or so clones, around 83% being singletons. The sample was peripheral blood. These receptors originate from a man aged 50 to 60 with acute or convalescent COVID-19.

The chain recombines TRBV11-3 with TRBJ2-2; 9 nucleotides align to TRBD1. CDR1 SGHNT and CDR2 YENEEA come from the germline V gene. The length of the CDR3 is 14 residues. Trimming removed 5 bases from V and 4 bases from J; junction bases left unmatched: 2. The CDR3 reads CASSATGGTGELFF. The CDR3 nucleotides are TGTGCCAGCAGCGCGACAGGGGGCACCGGGGAGCTGTTTTTT.

J is TRBJ2-7 and V is TRBV30, with unresolved D. Germline V gives CDR1 GTSNPN, CDR2 SVGIG (reference sequence). The germline V and J ends were trimmed by 3 bases and 5 bases, with 11 bases remaining between them. The CDR3 runs 12 residues. CDR3 bases: TGTGCCTGGAGCGCCAGAAATAACGAGCAGTACTTC. This encodes CAWSARNNEQYF.

The gene calls are TRBV7-9 and TRBJ1-2; 8 positions match TRBD1. V shed 5 bases, J shed 3 bases, and the junction held 2 bases outside the gene matches. This CDR3 has 13 residues. Germline values: CDR1 SEHNR, CDR2 FQNEAQ (reference sequence). In DNA, the CDR3 is TGTGCCAGCAGCCCGGACAGGGACTATGGCTACACCTTC. Translating gives CASSPDRDYGYTF.

This chain uses TRBV7-9 with TRBJ2-3; D is perhaps TRBD2 (6 bases). CDR3 length: 18 amino acids. The ends were cut back, 3 bases at V and 2 bases at J, with 21 bases in the middle. Germline V lookup: CDR1 SEHNR, CDR2 FQNEAQ (reference sequence). The CDR3 here is CASSFSHLRTTYTDTQYF. CDR3 nucleotides: TGTGCCAGCAGCTTTTCCCACCTTAGGACTACCTACACAGATACGCAGTATTTT.

This chain uses TRBV5-4 with TRBJ2-3, with 15 bases lining up with TRBD2. Germline CDR1 and CDR2: SGHNT and YYREEE (reference sequence). J lost 4 bases, V lost 1 base, and 7 bases had no gene match. CDR3 length: 18 residues. CDR3 sequence: CASSLLGLAGGVADTQYF. Here the CDR3 DNA reads TGTGCCAGCAGCTTGCTGGGACTAGCGGGGGGCGTTGCAGATACGCAGTATTTT. Supplemented by reference TRBV5-4 and TRBJ2-3, the full variable domain reads ETGVTQSPTHLIKTRGQQVTLRCSSQSGHNTVSWYQQALGQGPQFIFQYYREEENGRGNFPPRFSGLQFPNYSSELNVNALELDDSALYLCASSLLGLAGGVADTQYFGPGTRLTVL.

The rearrangement joins TRBV28 to TRBJ2-7, with unresolved D. The CDR3 totals 14 residues. V was cut by 1 base and J by 3 bases, with 10 bases left in between. The germline V gene has CDR1 MDHEN and CDR2 SYDVKM. CDR3: CASSLLVGFYEQYF. As DNA, the CDR3 is TGTGCCAGCAGTTTATTGGTGGGCTTCTACGAGCAGTACTTC.

The gene calls are TRBV7-9 and TRBJ1-6, with TRBD1 matching over 7 bases. This CDR3 region has 12 residues. Per the germline V gene, CDR1 is SEHNR and CDR2 is FQNEAQ (reference sequence). Unmatched junction bases numbered 5, after V lost 6 bases and J lost 12 bases. CDR3 nucleotides: TGTGCCAGCAGTCGACAGGGTAGACCCCTCCACTTT. It encodes CASSRQGRPLHF.

This clone was picked up one time. The gene calls are TRBV19 and TRBJ1-1, with 7 bases lining up with TRBD1. Trimming took 5 bases from V and 2 from J; bases not matched to a gene: 8. There are 15 residues in the CDR3. Looked up from germline, CDR1 is LNHDA and CDR2 is SQIVND (reference sequence). This CDR3 reads CASSSHGTANTEAFF. For the CDR3, the DNA is TGTGCCAGTAGTTCGCACGGGACAGCTAACACTGAAGCTTTCTTT.

The rearrangement joins TRBV3-1 (or the pseudogene TRBV3-2) to TRBJ2-5; 8 bases line up with TRBD2. The CDR3 covers 15 residues. The germline V gene has CDR1 LGHDT and CDR2 YNNKEL (reference sequence). With V trimmed by 0 bases and J by 8 bases, 8 bases remained unmatched. This chain's CDR3 is CASSQDLSGGQTQYF. In nucleotides, the CDR3 is TGTGCCAGCAGCCAAGATCTCAGCGGGGGCCAAACCCAGTACTTC.

The J gene is TRBJ2-7, the V gene TRBV9, with no clear D. The length of the CDR3 is 14 residues. Trimming stripped 0 bases from V and 0 bases from J, with 7 bases between. CDR1 and CDR2 from the germline V gene are SGDLS and YYNGEE. CDR3 in amino acids: CASSVDHISYEQYF. In nucleotides, the CDR3 is TGTGCCAGCAGCGTAGATCACATCTCCTACGAGCAGTACTTC.

V gene TRBV6-1 combines with J gene TRBJ2-3; 7 bases agree with TRBD1. From germline, CDR1 is MNHNS and CDR2 SASEGT. The CDR3 covers 12 residues. J gave up 14 bases and V 1 base, and 6 bases lay outside the gene matches. CDR3 nucleotides: TGTGCCAGCAGTGAAGGGGGACAGACTCTGTATTTT. This sequence encodes CASSEGGQTLYF.

This chain uses TRBV28 with TRBJ1-2, with D possibly matching TRBD1 (5 bases). In germline, CDR1 is MDHEN, CDR2 SYDVKM. The CDR3 is 16 residues long. V was clipped by 7 bases and J by 7 bases, with 25 bases between them. The CDR3 region is CASISNAGPSYGGYTF. The CDR3 nucleotides are TGTGCCAGCATCTCCAATGCAGGGCCTTCTTATGGTGGCTACACCTTC.

This sequence joins TRBV6-5 and TRBJ2-5; possibly TRBD1 for D (7 bases). Trimming cost V 6 bases and J 2 bases, with 13 bases left between them. CDR3 length: 14 residues. CDR1 is MNHEY and CDR2 is SVGAGI in the germline V gene. The CDR3 spells CASSPGGSQETQYF. The CDR3 DNA follows: TGTGCCAGCAGCCCAGGGGGGAGTCAAGAGACCCAGTACTTC.

The chain combines TRBV3-1 (or the pseudogene TRBV3-2) with TRBJ1-5; a weak D match, TRBD1 (6 bases). This CDR3 comprises 15 residues. V was pared by 1 base and J by 4 bases, with 11 bases between. The germline V gene encodes CDR1 LGHDT and CDR2 YNNKEL (reference sequence). The CDR3 DNA reads TGTGCCAGCAGCCAAGGGTGGCAGGGGAATCAGCCCCAGCATTTT. As protein: CASSQGWQGNQPQHF.

The V and J genes are TRBV12-2 and TRBJ2-2; the D call in the table, TRBD2, was not verified against the DNA. TRBV12-2 is tagged as a pseudogene. The CDR3 extends over 16 amino acids. CDR3 in amino acids: CASRPRTGGLGGELFF. CDR3 bases: TGTGCAAGTCGCCCAAGGACGGGGGGCCTGGGCGGGGAGCTGTTTTTT.

This clone is a singleton in its sample. Here the CDR3 reads CASSLDESLRDIFNYEQYF. The CDR3 DNA sequence: TGTGCCAGCAGCTTAGACGAATCCTTGAGGGACATCTTTAACTACGAGCAGTACTTC. V is TRBV11-3 and J is TRBJ2-7, with a weak D call TRBD1 (6 bases). The CDR3 is 19 residues long. Trimming removed 0 bases from V and 3 bases from J, with 24 bases in between. Germline V gives CDR1 SGHNT, CDR2 YENEEA.

The chain carries TRBV19 and TRBJ1-5, with 11 bases aligning to TRBD1. The V segment lost 6 bases and the J segment 6 bases; nucleotides outside the gene matches: 4. The germline V gene has CDR1 LNHDA and CDR2 SQIVND (reference sequence). This CDR3 comprises 14 residues. CDR3: CASRGQGAGQPQHF. The CDR3 DNA reads TGTGCCAGTAGAGGACAGGGGGCAGGTCAGCCCCAGCATTTT.

The V call is TRBV28, the J call TRBJ1-4; D unclear. Trimming left V 6 bases short and J 8 bases short, with 13 bases between. Germline V gene sequence: CDR1 MDHEN, CDR2 SYDVKM. CDR3 length: 13 amino acids. This chain's CDR3 is CASRALGDEKLFF. The CDR3 bases are TGTGCCAGCAGAGCCCTGGGCGACGAAAAACTGTTTTTT.

The chain combines TRBV2 with TRBJ2-5; maybe TRBD1 (6 bases). This CDR3 comprises 14 residues. Trimming left V 7 bases short and J 4 bases short, with 16 bases between. Germline loops: CDR1 SNHLY, CDR2 FYNNEI. The CDR3 DNA sequence: TGTGCCAGCACCTTAGTTCAGGGGCGAGAGACCCAGTACTTC. This sequence encodes CASTLVQGRETQYF.